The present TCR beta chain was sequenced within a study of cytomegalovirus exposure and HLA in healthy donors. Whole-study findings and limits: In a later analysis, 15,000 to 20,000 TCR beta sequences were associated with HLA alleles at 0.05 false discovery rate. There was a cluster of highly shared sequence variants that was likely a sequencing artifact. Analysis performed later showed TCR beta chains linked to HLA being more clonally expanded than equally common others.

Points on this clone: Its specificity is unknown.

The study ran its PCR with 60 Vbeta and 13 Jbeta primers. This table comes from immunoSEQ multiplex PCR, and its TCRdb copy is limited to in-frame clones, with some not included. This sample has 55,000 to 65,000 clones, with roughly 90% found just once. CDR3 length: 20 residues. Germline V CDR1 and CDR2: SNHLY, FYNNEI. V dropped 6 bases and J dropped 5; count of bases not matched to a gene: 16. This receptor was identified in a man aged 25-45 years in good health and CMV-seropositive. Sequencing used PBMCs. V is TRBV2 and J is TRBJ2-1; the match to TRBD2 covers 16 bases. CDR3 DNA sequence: TGTGCCAGCAGCCCTACCGGGACTAGCGGGAGGGCCGGATTCAACAATGAGCAGTTCTTC. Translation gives CASSPTGTSGRAGFNNEQFF.